This T cell receptor (beta chain) was sequenced during a study of shared clonotypes between healthy human individuals. Unsorted samples, those not sorted, used 75 million to 90 million PBMCs for genomic DNA. Sequenced by immunoSEQ multiplex PCR; TCRdb stores in-frame clones only, minus some. The sample yields about 560,000 clones, just over 75% seen once. The ends were cut back, 1 base at V and 1 base at J, with 11 bases in the middle. Germline V gene lookup returns CDR1 MDHEN and CDR2 SYDVKM. The CDR3 contains 16 residues. This sequence was found in a woman between 40 and 50 years old in good health. Some clones in this sample may be carry-over from other donors' samples. The chain recombines TRBV28 with TRBJ2-1; D unresolved. Sequenced material: PBMCs. The CDR3 nucleotides are TGTGCCAGCAGTTTATCGCTCGGGCGGTCCTACAATGAGCAGTTCTTC. The encoded protein is CASSLSLGRSYNEQFF. Variable domain in full (rest from reference TRBV28 and TRBJ2-1): DVKVTQSSRYLVKRTGEKVFLECVQDMDHENMFWYRQDPGLGLRLIYFSYDVKMKEKGDIPEGYSVSREKKERFSLILESASTNQTSMYLCASSLSLGRSYNEQFFGPGTRLTVL.